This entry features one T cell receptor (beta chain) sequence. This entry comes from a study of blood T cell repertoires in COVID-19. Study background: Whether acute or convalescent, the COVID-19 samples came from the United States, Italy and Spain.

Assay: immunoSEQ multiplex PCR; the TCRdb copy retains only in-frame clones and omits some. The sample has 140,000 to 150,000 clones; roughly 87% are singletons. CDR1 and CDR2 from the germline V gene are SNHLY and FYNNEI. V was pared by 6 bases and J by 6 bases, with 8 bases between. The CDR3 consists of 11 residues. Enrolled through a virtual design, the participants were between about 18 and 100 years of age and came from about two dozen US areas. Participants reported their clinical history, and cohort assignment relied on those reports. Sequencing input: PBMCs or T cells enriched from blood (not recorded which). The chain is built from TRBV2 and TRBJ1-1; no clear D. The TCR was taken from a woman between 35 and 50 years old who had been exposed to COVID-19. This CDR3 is CASSYVSEAFF. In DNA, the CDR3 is TGTGCCAGCAGCTACGTATCTGAAGCTTTCTTT. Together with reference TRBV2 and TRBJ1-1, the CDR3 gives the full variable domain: EPEVTQTPSHQVTQMGQEVILRCVPISNHLYFYWYRQILGQKVEFLVSFYNNEISEKSEIFDDQFSVERPDGSNFTLKIRSTKLEDSAMYFCASSYVSEAFFGQGTRLTVV.